What follows are 27 T cell receptor beta chains derived from one specimen sequenced in a study of T cell responses to AZD1222 COVID-19 vaccine. Repertoires were generated with immunoSEQ multiplex PCR, while TCRdb's copy carries only in-frame clones and drops some. The repertoire includes 110,000 to 150,000 clones, around 89% of them detected once, and 3% to 3.5% sits in the top ten. Sequencing was performed on peripheral blood, taken 28 days after the second AZD1222 dose. Receptor source: an adult who received the AZD1222 COVID-19 vaccine.

The sample holds one count of this clone. V is TRBV25-1 and J is TRBJ1-1; TRBD1 agrees at 11 bases. Trimming took 7 bases from V and 3 from J; bases not matched to a gene: 10. The CDR3 consists of 16 residues. Looked up from germline, CDR1 is MGHDK and CDR2 is SYGVNS. The CDR3, as DNA: TGTGCCAGCACTCCTTTCTTGGGACAGGGGGACACTGAAGCTTTCTTT. The encoded protein is CASTPFLGQGDTEAFF. Drawing the rest from reference TRBV25-1 and TRBJ1-1, the complete variable domain is EADIYQTPRYLVIGTGKKITLECSQTMGHDKMYWYQQDPGMELHLIHYSYGVNSTEKGDLSSESTVSRIRTEHFPLTLESARPSHTSQYLCASTPFLGQGDTEAFFGQGTRLTVV.

The CDR3 sequence is CSGGDRAGNTIYF. The CDR3 nucleotides are TGCAGCGGAGGCGACAGGGCTGGAAACACCATATATTTT. The J gene is TRBJ1-3, the V gene TRBV29-1; TRBD1 matches at 7 bases. Trimming cost V 7 bases and J 2 bases; bases outside gene matches: 5. The CDR3 extends over 13 amino acids. Germline lookup yields CDR1 SQVTM and CDR2 ANQGSEA.

This chain connects TRBV27 to TRBJ2-7, with a weak D call TRBD1 (5 bases). CDR1 and CDR2 (germline): MNHEY, SMNVEV (reference sequence). The length of the CDR3 is 15 residues. V was shortened by 5 bases and J by 3 bases, with 17 bases between the two germline ends. The CDR3 is CASSPAPRAGYEQYF. As DNA, the CDR3 is TGTGCCAGCAGTCCAGCCCCCAGGGCCGGCTACGAGCAGTACTTC.

The chain links TRBV11-2 to TRBJ2-1; no firm D call. Between the trimmed V and J ends, which lost 1 base and 7 bases, there was a span of 8 bases. The length of the CDR3 is 13 residues. Germline V gene data show CDR1 as SGHAT and CDR2 as FQNNGV. This chain's CDR3 is CASSLGRANEQFF. The CDR3 DNA sequence: TGTGCCAGCAGCTTAGGGAGAGCGAATGAGCAGTTCTTC.

The genes are TRBV19 and TRBJ2-3, with 8 nucleotides matching TRBD1. The CDR3 is 14 residues long. Per germline, CDR1 LNHDA and CDR2 SQIVND (reference sequence). Trimming cost V 1 base and J 3 bases; bases outside gene matches: 0. The DNA of the CDR3 is TGTGCCAGTAGTATAGGACAGGGGACAGATACGCAGTATTTT. Amino acids: CASSIGQGTDTQYF.

The rearrangement joins TRBV5-1 to TRBJ1-1; no clear D. Trimming removed 1 base from V and 6 bases from J, with 16 bases in between. This CDR3 is built from 15 residues. CDR1 is SGHRS and CDR2 is YFSETQ in the germline V gene. Here the CDR3 reads CASSLIRSTDPEAFF. CDR3 nucleotides: TGCGCCAGCAGCTTGATTAGGTCCACAGACCCTGAAGCTTTCTTT.

This clone was seen only once. This sequence joins TRBV27 and TRBJ2-5, with D hard to call. This CDR3 has 15 residues. The V gene lost 0 bases and the J gene lost 5 bases, with 13 bases spanning the gap. Germline CDR1 and CDR2: MNHEY and SMNVEV (reference sequence). The CDR3 loop is CASSLSWVGMETQYF. DNA of the CDR3: TGTGCCAGCAGTTTATCGTGGGTAGGGATGGAGACCCAGTACTTC.

This clone was observed a single time. This chain connects TRBV11-2 to TRBJ2-7; unclear D gene. V was cut by 3 bases and J by 7 bases, with 19 bases left in between. Germline V gives CDR1 SGHAT, CDR2 FQNNGV. This CDR3 has 15 residues. CDR3 nucleotides: TGTGCCAGCAGCTTGTTATCCGCTTACCGGTGGGAGCAGTACTTC. It codes for CASSLLSAYRWEQYF.

Of note for this clone: Other DNA sequences from this sample encode an identical CDR3 as well. V usage is TRBV28 and J usage is TRBJ2-7; D gene unclear. Germline V lookup: CDR1 MDHEN, CDR2 SYDVKM. The CDR3 sequence is 13 residues long. The V gene lost 2 bases and the J gene lost 3 bases, with 8 bases spanning the gap. CDR3 coding DNA: TGTGCCAGCAGTTTACCCCCTGGCTACGAGCAGTACTTC. Translation: CASSLPPGYEQYF.

The rearrangement joins TRBV5-6 to TRBJ2-1; 11 bases fit TRBD1. Germline V gene lookup returns CDR1 SGHDT and CDR2 YYEEEE. This CDR3 has 14 residues. Trimming took 4 bases from V and 8 from J; bases not matched to a gene: 5. The CDR3 nucleotides are TGTGCCAGCAGCCCGGGACAGGGGGGCGATGAGCAGTTCTTC. Its translation is CASSPGQGGDEQFF. Looking up the rest from reference TRBV5-6 and TRBJ2-1 gives the full variable domain: DAGVTQSPTHLIKTRGQQVTLRCSPKSGHDTVSWYQQALGQGPQFIFQYYEEEERQRGNFPDRFSGHQFPNYSSELNVNALLLGDSALYLCASSPGQGGDEQFFGPGTRLTVL.

The V and J genes are TRBV9 and TRBJ2-3, with D perhaps matching TRBD2 (6 bases). Between the trimmed V and J ends, which lost 0 bases and 2 bases, there was a span of 13 bases. The germline V gene has CDR1 SGDLS and CDR2 YYNGEE. The CDR3 extends over 16 amino acids. Here the CDR3 DNA reads TGTGCCAGCAGCGTAGGATTAGCGGCCTTCACAGATACGCAGTATTTT. This codes for CASSVGLAAFTDTQYF.

A single count supports this clone. This rearrangement joins TRBV6-1 to TRBJ1-2; D not resolved. Looked up from germline, CDR1 is MNHNS and CDR2 is SASEGT. This CDR3 has 13 residues. The V end was cut by 1 base, the J end by 8 bases, with 11 bases between. The CDR3 spells CASSEVKGSGYTF. DNA of the CDR3: TGTGCCAGCAGTGAAGTGAAGGGATCGGGCTACACCTTC.

V gene TRBV5-4 combines with J gene TRBJ2-2; D might be TRBD2 (5 bases). The V end lost 2 bases, the J end lost 4 bases, and 12 bases lay between the germline ends. The CDR3 contains 15 residues. Germline V CDR1 and CDR2: SGHNT, YYREEE (reference sequence). The DNA for the CDR3 is TGTGCCAGCAGCTTCGTAGGACTTTCCACCGGGGAGCTGTTTTTT. Protein sequence: CASSFVGLSTGELFF.

The rearrangement links TRBV7-2 to TRBJ2-6; D might be TRBD2 (5 bases). This CDR3 comprises 17 residues. Germline CDR1 is SGHTA and CDR2 is FQGNSA. Trimming cost V 5 bases and J 0 bases, with 14 bases left between them. This CDR3 is CASSPPAGRSGANVLTF. CDR3 coding DNA: TGTGCCAGCAGCCCCCCGGCGGGCCGCTCTGGGGCCAACGTCCTGACTTTC.

Written as DNA, the CDR3 is TGTGCCAGCAGGTTACAAGGTCTGGGGGAAAAACTGTTTTTT. It encodes CASRLQGLGEKLFF. J is TRBJ1-4 and V is TRBV28; D call uncertain. Trimming stripped 6 bases from V and 8 bases from J, with 16 bases between. The CDR3 sequence is 14 residues long. Germline V CDR1 and CDR2: MDHEN, SYDVKM.

J is TRBJ2-4 and V is TRBV6-2 or TRBV6-3; the match to TRBD1 covers 9 bases. The CDR3 has 14 residues. V was clipped by 6 bases and J by 8 bases; unmatched bases: 8. From germline, CDR1 is MNHEY and CDR2 SVGEGT. The CDR3 loop reads CASSMDRGVDIQYF. CDR3 nucleotide sequence: TGTGCCAGCAGCATGGACAGGGGTGTAGACATTCAGTACTTC.

This clone was recorded only once. The rearrangement links TRBV9 to TRBJ2-5; possibly TRBD1 or TRBD2 for D (5 bases each). Trimming took off 5 bases at V and 4 bases at J, with 21 bases between the two ends. There are 16 residues in the CDR3. Germline V gives CDR1 SGDLS, CDR2 YYNGEE. CDR3 DNA sequence: TGTGCCAGCAGTCCCATCTTTGACGGGGCCCCAGAGACCCAGTACTTC. Protein: CASSPIFDGAPETQYF. The full variable domain, with the rest looked up from reference TRBV9 and TRBJ2-5, is DSGVTQTPKHLITATGQRVTLRCSPRSGDLSVYWYQQSLDQGLQFLIQYYNGEERAKGNILERFSAQQFPDLHSELNLSSLELGDSALYFCASSPIFDGAPETQYFGPGTRLLVL.

The V gene is TRBV9, the J gene TRBJ2-5, with 15 nucleotides matching TRBD2. Per the germline V gene, CDR1 is SGDLS and CDR2 is YYNGEE. The CDR3 length is 16 residues. Trimming took 3 bases from V and 2 from J; bases not matched to a gene: 2. CDR3 loop: CASSGTSGRGQETQYF. CDR3 bases: TGTGCCAGCAGCGGGACTAGCGGGAGGGGACAAGAGACCCAGTACTTC.

V usage is TRBV29-1 and J usage is TRBJ2-7, with D perhaps matching TRBD2 (6 bases). V gave up 4 bases and J gave up 5 bases, with 6 bases separating them. This CDR3 spans 10 amino acids. CDR1 is SQVTM and CDR2 is ANQGSEA in the germline V gene. The DNA for the CDR3 is TGCAGCGTTGGGGGGGACGAGCAGTACTTC. This encodes CSVGGDEQYF.

V is TRBV7-2 and J is TRBJ1-5, with 7 bases aligning to TRBD1. The germline gives CDR1 SGHTA, CDR2 FQGNSA. The CDR3 has 14 amino acids. V dropped 6 bases and J dropped 6; count of bases not matched to a gene: 8. This CDR3 is CASSSSGGGQPQHF. The CDR3 nucleotides read TGTGCCAGCAGTTCCTCAGGGGGAGGTCAGCCCCAGCATTTT.

The chain is built from TRBV28 and TRBJ2-7; TRBD2 aligns across 14 bases. Germline lookup yields CDR1 MDHEN and CDR2 SYDVKM. V dropped 6 bases and J dropped 7; count of bases not matched to a gene: 5. The CDR3 runs 14 residues. The CDR3 sequence is CASRGLAGAEEQYF. In nucleotides, the CDR3 is TGTGCCAGCAGGGGACTAGCGGGGGCGGAAGAGCAGTACTTC.

This clone was seen only once. V gene TRBV27 combines with J gene TRBJ2-3, with 8 bases fitting TRBD2. This CDR3 region has 15 residues. V lost 4 bases and J lost 5; bases outside the gene matches: 8. The germline V gene encodes CDR1 MNHEY and CDR2 SMNVEV (reference sequence). The CDR3 sequence: CASSSGLAVVDTQYF. Written as DNA, the CDR3 is TGTGCCAGCAGTTCAGGACTAGCTGTTGTAGATACGCAGTATTTT.

The chain uses TRBV6-5 and TRBJ1-5; a weak D match, TRBD1 (5 bases). The CDR3 totals 15 residues. The germline V gene encodes CDR1 MNHEY and CDR2 SVGAGI. Trimming pared 4 bases from V and 5 bases from J, leaving 15 bases between. In nucleotides, the CDR3 is TGTGCCAGCAGTTCTTCCGCTGGGGGTGATCAGCCCCAGCATTTT. This encodes CASSSSAGGDQPQHF.

CDR3 protein: CAWSSTGGTAKNIQYF. The CDR3 bases are TGTGCCTGGAGCTCGACAGGGGGTACGGCCAAAAACATTCAGTACTTC. V and J are TRBV30 and TRBJ2-4; 9 bases align to TRBD1. The CDR3 is 16 amino acids. CDR1 and CDR2 from the germline V gene are GTSNPN and SVGIG (reference sequence). V was pared by 3 bases and J by 1 base, with 7 bases of the junction left unmatched.

The rearrangement uses TRBV5-6 and TRBJ2-1; D is undetermined. V dropped 2 bases and J dropped 7 bases, with 10 bases sitting between them. Germline loops: CDR1 SGHDT, CDR2 YYEEEE. CDR3 size: 13 residues. The CDR3 loop is CASSLTGGNEQFF. Written as DNA, the CDR3 is TGTGCCAGCAGCTTAACGGGCGGAAATGAGCAGTTCTTC.

This chain links TRBV18 with TRBJ2-7; TRBD1 matches 7 bases. V shed 3 bases, J shed 3 bases, and the junction held 8 bases outside the gene matches. The CDR3 totals 15 residues. Germline CDR1 is KGHSH and CDR2 is LQKENI. Written as DNA, the CDR3 is TGTGCCAGCTCACCGACGACAGGGAACGGCTACGAGCAGTACTTC. Protein product: CASSPTTGNGYEQYF.

The chain recombines TRBV6-6 with TRBJ1-1, with 7 bases matching TRBD1. There are 14 residues in the CDR3. The germline V gene has CDR1 MNHNY and CDR2 SVGAGI (reference sequence). With V trimmed by 6 bases and J by 5 bases, 9 bases remained unmatched. The CDR3 loop reads CASSSDRVGTEAFF. DNA for the CDR3: TGTGCCAGCAGCTCCGACAGGGTAGGGACTGAAGCTTTCTTT.